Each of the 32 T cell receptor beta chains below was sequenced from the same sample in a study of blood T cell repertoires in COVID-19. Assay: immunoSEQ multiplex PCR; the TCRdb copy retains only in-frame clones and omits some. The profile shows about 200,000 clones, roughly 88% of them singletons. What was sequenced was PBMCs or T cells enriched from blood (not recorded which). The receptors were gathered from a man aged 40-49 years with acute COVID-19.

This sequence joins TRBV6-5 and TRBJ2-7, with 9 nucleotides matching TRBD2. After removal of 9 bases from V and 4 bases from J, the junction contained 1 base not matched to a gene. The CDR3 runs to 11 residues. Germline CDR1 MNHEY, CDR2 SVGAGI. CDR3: CASSGSYEQYF. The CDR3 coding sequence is TGTGCCAGTAGCGGGAGTTACGAGCAGTACTTC.

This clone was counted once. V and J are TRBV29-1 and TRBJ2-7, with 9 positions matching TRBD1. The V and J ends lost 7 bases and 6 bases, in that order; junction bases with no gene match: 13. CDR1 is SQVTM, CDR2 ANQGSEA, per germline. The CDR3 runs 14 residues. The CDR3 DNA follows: TGCAGCGCCCGCGCCGGGACAGGGTTCGGCGAGCAGTACTTC. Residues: CSARAGTGFGEQYF.

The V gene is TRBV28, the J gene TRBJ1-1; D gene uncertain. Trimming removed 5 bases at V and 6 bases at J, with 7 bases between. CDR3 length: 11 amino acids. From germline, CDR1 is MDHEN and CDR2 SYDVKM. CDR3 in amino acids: CASSNPSEAFF. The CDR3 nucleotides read TGTGCCAGCAGTAATCCCTCTGAAGCTTTCTTT.

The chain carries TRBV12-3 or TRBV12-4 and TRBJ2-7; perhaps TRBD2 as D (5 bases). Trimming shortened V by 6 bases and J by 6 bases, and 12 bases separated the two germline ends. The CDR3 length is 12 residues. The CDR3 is CASSRGLGEQYF. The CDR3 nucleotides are TGTGCCAGCAGCCGCGGACTGGGCGAGCAGTACTTC.

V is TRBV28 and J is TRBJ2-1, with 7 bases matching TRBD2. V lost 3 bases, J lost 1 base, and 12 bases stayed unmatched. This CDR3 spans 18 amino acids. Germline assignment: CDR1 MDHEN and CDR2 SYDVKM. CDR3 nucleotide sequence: TGTGCCAGCAGTTTTAGTCTTGGTCTAGCGGCGTCCTACAATGAGCAGTTCTTC. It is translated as CASSFSLGLAASYNEQFF.

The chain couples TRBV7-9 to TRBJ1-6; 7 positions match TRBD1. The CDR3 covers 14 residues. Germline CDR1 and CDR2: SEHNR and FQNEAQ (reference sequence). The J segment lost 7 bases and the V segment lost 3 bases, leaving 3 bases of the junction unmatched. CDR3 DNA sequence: TGTGCCAGCAGCTTTGGGACAGAGAATTCACCCCTCCACTTT. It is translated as CASSFGTENSPLHF.

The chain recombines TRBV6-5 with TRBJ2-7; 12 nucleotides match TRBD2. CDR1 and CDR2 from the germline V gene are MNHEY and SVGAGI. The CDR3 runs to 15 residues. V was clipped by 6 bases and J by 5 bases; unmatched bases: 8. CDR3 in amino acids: CASSQTSGSYHEQYF. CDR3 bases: TGTGCCAGCAGCCAGACTAGCGGGAGCTACCACGAGCAGTACTTC.

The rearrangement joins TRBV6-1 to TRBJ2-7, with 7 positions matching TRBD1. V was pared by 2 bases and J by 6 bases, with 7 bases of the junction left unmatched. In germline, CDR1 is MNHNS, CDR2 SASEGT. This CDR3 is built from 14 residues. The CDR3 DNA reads TGTGCCAGCAGTGAACGCGGACAGGACCGCGAGCAGTACTTC. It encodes CASSERGQDREQYF.

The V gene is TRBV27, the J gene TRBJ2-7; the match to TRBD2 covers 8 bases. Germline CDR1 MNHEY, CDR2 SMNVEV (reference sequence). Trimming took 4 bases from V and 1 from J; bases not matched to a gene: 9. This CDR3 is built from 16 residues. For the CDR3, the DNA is TGTGCCAGCAGTTCCACCAGCGGGAGCGGGTCCTACGAGCAGTACTTC. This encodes CASSSTSGSGSYEQYF.

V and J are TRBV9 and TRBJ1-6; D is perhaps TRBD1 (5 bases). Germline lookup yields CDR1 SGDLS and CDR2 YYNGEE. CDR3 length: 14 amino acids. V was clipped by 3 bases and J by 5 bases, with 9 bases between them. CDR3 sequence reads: CASSAGTNNSPLHF. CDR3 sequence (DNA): TGTGCCAGCAGCGCCGGGACTAATAATTCACCCCTCCACTTT.

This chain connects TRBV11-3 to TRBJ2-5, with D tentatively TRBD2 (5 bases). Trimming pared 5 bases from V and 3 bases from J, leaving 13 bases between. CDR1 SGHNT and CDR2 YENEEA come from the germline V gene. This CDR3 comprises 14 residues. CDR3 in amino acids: CASSESGSEETQYF. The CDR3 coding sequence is TGTGCCAGCAGCGAGAGTGGTAGCGAAGAGACCCAGTACTTC.

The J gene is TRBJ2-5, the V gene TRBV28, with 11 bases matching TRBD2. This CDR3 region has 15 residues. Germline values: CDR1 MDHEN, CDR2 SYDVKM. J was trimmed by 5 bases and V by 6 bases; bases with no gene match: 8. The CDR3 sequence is CASSRVAGGLETQYF. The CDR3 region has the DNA TGTGCCAGCAGCCGAGTAGCGGGAGGGCTGGAGACCCAGTACTTC.

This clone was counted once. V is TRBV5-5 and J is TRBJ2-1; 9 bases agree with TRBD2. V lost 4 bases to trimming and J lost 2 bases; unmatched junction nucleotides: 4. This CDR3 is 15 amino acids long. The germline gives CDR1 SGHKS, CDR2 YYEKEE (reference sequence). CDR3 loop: CASSGTSFPYNEQFF. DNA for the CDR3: TGTGCCAGCAGCGGGACTAGCTTTCCCTACAATGAGCAGTTCTTC.

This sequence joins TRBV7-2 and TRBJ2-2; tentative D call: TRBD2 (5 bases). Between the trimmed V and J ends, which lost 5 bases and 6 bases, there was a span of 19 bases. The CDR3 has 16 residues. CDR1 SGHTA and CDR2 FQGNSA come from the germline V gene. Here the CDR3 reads CASSPWSGVLAGELFF. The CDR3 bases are TGTGCCAGCAGCCCGTGGTCCGGGGTTCTAGCCGGGGAGCTGTTTTTT.

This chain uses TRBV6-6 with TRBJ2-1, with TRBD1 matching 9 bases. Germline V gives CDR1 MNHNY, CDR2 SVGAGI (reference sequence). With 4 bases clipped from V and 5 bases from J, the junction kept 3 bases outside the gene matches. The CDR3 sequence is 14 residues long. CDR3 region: CASSFRQGDNEQFF. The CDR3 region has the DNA TGTGCCAGCAGTTTTAGACAGGGGGACAATGAGCAGTTCTTC.

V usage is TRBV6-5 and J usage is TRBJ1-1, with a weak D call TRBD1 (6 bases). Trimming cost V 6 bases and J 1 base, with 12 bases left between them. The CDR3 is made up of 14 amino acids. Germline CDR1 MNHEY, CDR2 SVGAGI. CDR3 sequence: CASRVETGNTEAFF. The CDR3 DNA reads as TGTGCCAGCAGAGTTGAGACAGGGAACACTGAAGCTTTCTTT.

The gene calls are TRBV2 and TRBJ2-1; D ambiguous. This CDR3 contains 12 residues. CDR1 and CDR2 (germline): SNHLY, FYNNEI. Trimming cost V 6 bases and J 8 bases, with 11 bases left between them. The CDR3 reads CASSLRVDEQFF. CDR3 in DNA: TGTGCCAGCAGCCTCCGGGTGGATGAGCAGTTCTTC.

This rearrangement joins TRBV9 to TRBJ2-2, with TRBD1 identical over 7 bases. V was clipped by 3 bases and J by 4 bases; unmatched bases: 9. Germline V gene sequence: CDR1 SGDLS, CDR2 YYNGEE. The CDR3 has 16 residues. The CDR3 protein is CASSAPRDSSTGELFF. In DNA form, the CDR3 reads TGTGCCAGCAGCGCGCCCCGGGACAGCAGCACCGGGGAGCTGTTTTTT.

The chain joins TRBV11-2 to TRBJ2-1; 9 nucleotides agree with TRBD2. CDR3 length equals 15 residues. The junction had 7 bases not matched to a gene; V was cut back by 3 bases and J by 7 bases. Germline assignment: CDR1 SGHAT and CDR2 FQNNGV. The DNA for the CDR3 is TGTGCCAGCAGCTTCGTAGCGGGAGTGGGGAATGAGCAGTTCTTC. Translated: CASSFVAGVGNEQFF.

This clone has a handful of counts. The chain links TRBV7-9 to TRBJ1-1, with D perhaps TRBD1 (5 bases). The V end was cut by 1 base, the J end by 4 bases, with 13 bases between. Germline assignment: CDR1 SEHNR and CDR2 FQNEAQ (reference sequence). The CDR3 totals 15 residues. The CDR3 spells CASSLVKQGSTEAFF. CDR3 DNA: TGTGCCAGCAGCTTAGTGAAGCAGGGTAGCACTGAAGCTTTCTTT.

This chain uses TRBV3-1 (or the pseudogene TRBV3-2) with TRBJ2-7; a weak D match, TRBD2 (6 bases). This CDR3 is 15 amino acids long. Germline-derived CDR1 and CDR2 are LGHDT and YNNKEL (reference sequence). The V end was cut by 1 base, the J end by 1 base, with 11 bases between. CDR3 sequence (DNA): TGTGCCAGCAGCCAAGGAGCGGGCCGGTCCTACGAGCAGTACTTC. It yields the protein CASSQGAGRSYEQYF.

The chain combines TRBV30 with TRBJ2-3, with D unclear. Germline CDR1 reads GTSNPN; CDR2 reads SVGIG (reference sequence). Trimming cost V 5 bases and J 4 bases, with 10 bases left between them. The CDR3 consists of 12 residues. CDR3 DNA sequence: TGTGCCTGGCTCTATAATTCAGATACGCAGTATTTT. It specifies CAWLYNSDTQYF.

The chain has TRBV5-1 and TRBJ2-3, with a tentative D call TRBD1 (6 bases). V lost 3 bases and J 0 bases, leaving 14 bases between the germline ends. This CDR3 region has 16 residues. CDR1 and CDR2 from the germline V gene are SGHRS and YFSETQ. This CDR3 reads CASSSRRQASTDTQYF. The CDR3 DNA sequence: TGCGCCAGCAGCTCACGACGACAGGCTAGCACAGATACGCAGTATTTT.

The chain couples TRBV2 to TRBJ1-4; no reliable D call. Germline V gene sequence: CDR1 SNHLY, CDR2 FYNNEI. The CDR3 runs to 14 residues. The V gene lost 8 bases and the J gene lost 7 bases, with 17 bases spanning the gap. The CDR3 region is CASGRGQSVEKLFF. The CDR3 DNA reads TGTGCCAGCGGTCGCGGGCAGTCGGTTGAAAAACTGTTTTTT.

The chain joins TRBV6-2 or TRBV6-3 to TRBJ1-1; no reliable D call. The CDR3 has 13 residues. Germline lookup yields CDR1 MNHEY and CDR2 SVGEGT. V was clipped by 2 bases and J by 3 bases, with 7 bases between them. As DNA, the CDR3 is TGTGCCAGCAGTTACCGAGGGCACACTGAAGCTTTCTTT. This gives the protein CASSYRGHTEAFF.

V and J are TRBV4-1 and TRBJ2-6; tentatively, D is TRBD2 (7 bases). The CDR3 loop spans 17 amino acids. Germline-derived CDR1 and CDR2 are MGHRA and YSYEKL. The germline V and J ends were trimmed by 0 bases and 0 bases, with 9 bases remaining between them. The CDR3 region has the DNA TGCGCCAGCAGCCAAGAGGGAGGGGGCTCTGGGGCCAACGTCCTGACTTTC. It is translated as CASSQEGGGSGANVLTF.

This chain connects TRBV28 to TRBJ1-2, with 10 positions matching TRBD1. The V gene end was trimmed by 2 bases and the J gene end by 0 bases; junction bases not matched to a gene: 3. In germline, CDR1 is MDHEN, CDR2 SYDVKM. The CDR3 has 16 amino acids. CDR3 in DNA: TGTGCCAGCAGTTTAGGGGGGACAGGGGCTAACTATGGCTACACCTTC. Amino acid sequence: CASSLGGTGANYGYTF.

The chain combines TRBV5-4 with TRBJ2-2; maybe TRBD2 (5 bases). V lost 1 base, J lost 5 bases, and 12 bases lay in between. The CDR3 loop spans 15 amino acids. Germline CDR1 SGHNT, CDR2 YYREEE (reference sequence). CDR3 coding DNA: TGTGCCAGCAGCTTGAGGACCGGGGAAACCGGGGAGCTGTTTTTT. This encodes CASSLRTGETGELFF. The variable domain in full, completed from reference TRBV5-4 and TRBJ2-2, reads ETGVTQSPTHLIKTRGQQVTLRCSSQSGHNTVSWYQQALGQGPQFIFQYYREEENGRGNFPPRFSGLQFPNYSSELNVNALELDDSALYLCASSLRTGETGELFFGEGSRLTVL.

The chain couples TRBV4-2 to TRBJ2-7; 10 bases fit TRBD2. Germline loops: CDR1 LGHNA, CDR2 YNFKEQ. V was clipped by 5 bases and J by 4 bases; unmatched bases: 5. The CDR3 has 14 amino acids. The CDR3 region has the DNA TGTGCCAGCAGCACAGCGGGAGGGCCATACGAGCAGTACTTC. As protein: CASSTAGGPYEQYF.

The CDR3 here is CASSQDLQGDYGYTF. CDR3 nucleotides: TGCGCCAGCAGCCAAGATCTTCAAGGGGACTATGGCTACACCTTC. The chain recombines TRBV4-3 with TRBJ1-2; a weak D match, TRBD1 (5 bases). The CDR3 spans 15 residues. The ends were cut back, 0 bases at V and 3 bases at J, with 11 bases in the middle. Germline V gene sequence: CDR1 LGHNA, CDR2 YSLEER.

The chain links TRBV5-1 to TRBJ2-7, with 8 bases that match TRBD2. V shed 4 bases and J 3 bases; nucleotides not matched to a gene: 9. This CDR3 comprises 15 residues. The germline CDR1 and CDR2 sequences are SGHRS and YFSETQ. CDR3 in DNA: TGCGCCAGCAGCCCTACCTCGGGAGGGGACTACGAGCAGTACTTC. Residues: CASSPTSGGDYEQYF.

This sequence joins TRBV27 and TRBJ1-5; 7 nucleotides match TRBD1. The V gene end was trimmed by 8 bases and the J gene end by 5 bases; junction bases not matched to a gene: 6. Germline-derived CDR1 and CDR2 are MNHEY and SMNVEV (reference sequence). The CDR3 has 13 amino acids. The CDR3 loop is CASGKGADQPQHF. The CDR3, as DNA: TGTGCCAGCGGAAAGGGGGCGGATCAGCCCCAGCATTTT.